This T cell receptor beta chain comes out of a study of blood T cell repertoires in COVID-19. Background on the study: From T cells, B-cell-depleted T cells, or PBMCs came the material, which was cDNA or gDNA.

This table comes from immunoSEQ multiplex PCR, and its TCRdb copy is limited to in-frame clones, with some not included. The table lists some 340,000 clones, 90% of them singletons. The CDR3 is 15 residues long. V lost 2 bases to trimming and J lost 0 bases, with 8 bases between them. The V gene's germline CDR1 is MNHEY and CDR2 SVGAGI. This receptor was taken from a woman in her twenties or thirties who had been exposed to COVID-19. Sequenced: PBMCs or T cells enriched from blood (not recorded which). The chain combines TRBV6-5 with TRBJ1-3; no firm D call. In DNA, the CDR3 is TGTGCCAGCAGTTACGGACGGGACTCTGGAAACACCATATATTTT. This codes for CASSYGRDSGNTIYF.